These 21 T cell receptor beta chains originate from one sample sequenced in a study of T cells in Graves' hyperthyroidism and ophthalmopathy (dated by TCRdb to about 2019). Receptor libraries were prepared by multiplex PCR. Reads for this sample came from an Illumina HiSeq 2000. The TCR beta CDR3 regions were amplified from the RNA transcripts. A first-round RT-PCR of the TCR CDR3 used the HTBI primer set with the Qiagen OneStep RT-PCR kit. TCRdb passed the public sequencing reads through fastp at Q25 and MiXCR, retaining productive beta sequences. Each entry merges the rows of one CDR3 protein and shows their most common DNA and genes. Across this sample there are 500,000 to 550,000 distinct CDR3 sequences, with around 20% seen only once. Less than 55% of the sample belongs to the ten largest clones. Sequenced sample: blood. The receptors come from a man aged 40-49 years with Graves' ophthalmopathy.

This clonotype was recorded a few times. In DNA, the CDR3 is TGTGCCAGCAGCCAAGCCACCACCAGGCTCCCGCGGGATGGAAACACCATATATTTT. This translates into CASSQATTRLPRDGNTIYF. The chain uses TRBV14 and TRBJ1-3, with D hard to call. The CDR3 consists of 19 residues. Deletions cut 1 base from V and 3 bases from J, with 22 bases between. Per germline, CDR1 SGHDN and CDR2 FVKESK.

This clonotype has at least ten counts. J is TRBJ1-2 and V is TRBV28; 7 bases match TRBD1. Germline values: CDR1 MDHEN, CDR2 SYDVKM. CDR3 size: 16 residues. V was clipped by 8 bases and J by 4 bases; unmatched bases: 16. The CDR3 DNA sequence: TGTGCCAGCCAGCAGGGGATAACAGGGGCGCGCTATGGCTACACCTTC. Protein: CASQQGITGARYGYTF.

This clonotype was seen repeatedly, ten times or more. The chain links TRBV20-1 to TRBJ1-2; 9 positions match TRBD1. The CDR3 sequence is 12 residues long. Unmatched junction bases numbered 2, after V lost 4 bases and J lost 5 bases. The germline V gene encodes CDR1 DFQATT and CDR2 SNEGSKA (reference sequence). CDR3: CSAKGQGYGYTF. CDR3 in DNA: TGCAGTGCTAAGGGACAGGGTTATGGCTACACCTTC.

A remark on this clonotype: It may be a read error: a sequence one base away is much more abundant. The chain employs TRBV28 and TRBJ1-2, with TRBD1 matching over 7 bases. Germline CDR1 and CDR2: MDHEN and SYDVKM. This CDR3 comprises 13 residues. The CDR3 DNA reads as TGTGCCAGCAGTTTAGAGGGGGCTTATGGCCACACCTTC. It specifies CASSLEGAYGHTF.

J is TRBJ2-6 and V is TRBV9; D remains unclear. This CDR3 spans 18 amino acids. From germline, CDR1 is SGDLS and CDR2 YYNGEE. Trimming pared 3 bases from V and 0 bases from J, leaving 16 bases between. The CDR3 spells CASSARTGPFSGANVLTF. The CDR3 DNA reads as TGTGCCAGCAGCGCCAGAACCGGGCCTTTCTCTGGGGCCAACGTCCTGACTTTC.

This rearrangement joins TRBV6-2 or TRBV6-3 to TRBJ1-2, with TRBD1 as a possible D gene (6 bases). CDR1 is MNHEY and CDR2 is SVGEGT in the germline V gene. With 2 bases removed from V and 8 bases from J, the gap between germline ends came to 12 bases. The CDR3 consists of 13 residues. The CDR3 sequence: CASSYDRRGGYTF. The CDR3, as DNA: TGTGCCAGCAGTTACGACAGGAGGGGCGGCTACACCTTC.

This clonotype was seen a few times. The V gene is TRBV20-1, the J gene TRBJ1-1, with unresolved D. The CDR3 length is 12 residues. V was shortened by 5 bases and J by 11 bases, with 18 bases between the two germline ends. The germline V gene has CDR1 DFQATT and CDR2 SNEGSKA (reference sequence). In DNA, the CDR3 is TGCAGTGCTCCCCTGGGCGGCGGATCGGCTTTCTTT. As protein: CSAPLGGGSAFF.

V is TRBV27 and J is TRBJ2-7, with 12 bases fitting TRBD2. V shed 4 bases, J shed 0 bases, and the junction held 4 bases outside the gene matches. CDR3 size: 16 residues. Germline V gene sequence: CDR1 MNHEY, CDR2 SMNVEV (reference sequence). The CDR3 loop reads CASSSLAGGSSYEQYF. The CDR3 nucleotides are TGTGCCAGCAGTTCCCTAGCGGGAGGGAGCTCCTACGAGCAGTACTTC.

V gene TRBV4-3 combines with J gene TRBJ2-4; D gene uncertain. The V end was cut by 4 bases, the J end by 3 bases, with 19 bases between. Looked up from germline, CDR1 is LGHNA and CDR2 is YSLEER. The CDR3 totals 17 residues. CDR3 in DNA: TGCGCCAGCAGCCTCAACACGGACCCCCTCGACAAAAACATTCAGTACTTC. It encodes CASSLNTDPLDKNIQYF.

Notes on this clonotype: This may arise from a read error, as a much more abundant clone is one base away. V gene TRBV20-1 combines with J gene TRBJ2-3; D call uncertain. V was trimmed by 5 bases and J by 4 bases, leaving 16 bases between them. The CDR3 extends over 14 amino acids. Germline CDR1 DFQATT, CDR2 SNEGSKA (reference sequence). The CDR3 here is CSASLLTSADTQYF. The CDR3 DNA follows: TGCAGTGCTTCGCTCCTTACCTCCGCAGATACGCAGTATTTT.

The chain uses TRBV5-1 and TRBJ2-2, with D unclear. Trimming cost V 0 bases and J 4 bases, with 13 bases left between them. Per the germline V gene, CDR1 is SGHRS and CDR2 is YFSETQ. CDR3 size: 16 residues. CDR3: CASSLAEKGSTGELFF. Here the CDR3 DNA reads TGCGCCAGCAGCTTGGCCGAGAAGGGATCCACCGGGGAGCTGTTTTTT.

This clonotype was observed at least ten times. The chain recombines TRBV18 with TRBJ2-5; D might be TRBD1 (6 bases). The CDR3 spans 14 residues. The germline CDR1 and CDR2 sequences are KGHSH and LQKENI. The germline V and J ends were trimmed by 6 bases and 2 bases, with 13 bases remaining between them. The CDR3 sequence is CASSRGQIQETQYF. The CDR3 coding sequence is TGTGCCAGCTCCCGCGGACAGATACAAGAGACCCAGTACTTC. Looking up the rest from reference TRBV18 and TRBJ2-5 gives the full variable domain: NAGVMQNPRHLVRRRGQEARLRCSPMKGHSHVYWYRQLPEEGLKFMVYLQKENIIDESGMPKERFSAEFPKEGPSILRIQQVVRGDSAAYFCASSRGQIQETQYFGPGTRLLVL.

This chain links TRBV20-1 with TRBJ2-5, with D tentatively TRBD2 (7 bases). This CDR3 has 13 amino acids. Germline V lookup: CDR1 DFQATT, CDR2 SNEGSKA (reference sequence). The V end was cut by 7 bases, the J end by 7 bases, with 19 bases between. The CDR3 spells CSVIDRGAGTQYF. The CDR3 nucleotides are TGCAGTGTTATAGATCGGGGGGCAGGGACCCAGTACTTC.

This clonotype was counted a few times. V and J are TRBV5-4 and TRBJ2-1; 15 bases line up with TRBD2. The germline CDR1 and CDR2 sequences are SGHNT and YYREEE (reference sequence). The CDR3 length is 16 residues. The V gene end was trimmed by 4 bases and the J gene end by 10 bases; junction bases not matched to a gene: 9. The CDR3 is CASSAGLAGGPQEQFF. The DNA for the CDR3 is TGTGCCAGCAGCGCAGGACTAGCGGGAGGGCCTCAGGAGCAGTTCTTC.

The CDR3 is CASSLRAGRGNNEQFF. DNA for the CDR3: TGTGCCAGCAGTTTGAGAGCGGGCAGAGGCAATAATGAGCAGTTCTTC. The chain joins TRBV12-3 or TRBV12-4 to TRBJ2-1; D possibly corresponds to TRBD2 (6 bases). This CDR3 has 16 residues. Trimming took off 3 bases at V and 7 bases at J, with 19 bases between the two ends.

The gene calls are TRBV20-1 and TRBJ1-3; D remains unclear. The germline CDR1 and CDR2 sequences are DFQATT and SNEGSKA (reference sequence). The CDR3 totals 15 residues. The V end lost 3 bases, the J end lost 1 base, and 13 bases lay between the germline ends. CDR3 protein: CSASEGQLSGNTIYF. The CDR3 region has the DNA TGCAGTGCTAGTGAAGGGCAGTTATCTGGAAACACCATATATTTT.

This clonotype was seen more than once but under ten times. The rearrangement uses TRBV24-1 and TRBJ2-5; 11 bases match TRBD1. Germline V gives CDR1 KGHDR, CDR2 SFDVKD. V trimming: 3 bases; J trimming: 14 bases; junction bases outside the gene matches: 16. The CDR3 spans 16 residues. The CDR3 DNA reads as TGTGCCACCAGTGATCCGGGGACAGGGGGATCAGGAGACCAATACTTC. Its translation is CATSDPGTGGSGDQYF.

This clonotype occurred many times. The genes are TRBV28 and TRBJ2-7, with 9 bases lining up with TRBD1. The CDR3 contains 15 residues. The ends lost 5 bases at V and 7 bases at J; junction bases unmatched: 12. The V gene's germline CDR1 is MDHEN and CDR2 SYDVKM. DNA of the CDR3: TGTGCCAGCAGTCCCGGGACAGGGCTACAACTTGAGCAGTACTTC. This codes for CASSPGTGLQLEQYF.

The V call is TRBV6-1, the J call TRBJ1-1, with D perhaps TRBD1 (5 bases). Germline V gives CDR1 MNHNS, CDR2 SASEGT. There are 15 residues in the CDR3. V shed 5 bases and J shed 0 bases, with 13 bases lying between them. The CDR3 protein is CASSYGPGLNTEAFF. CDR3 DNA: TGTGCCAGCAGTTACGGACCAGGGTTGAACACTGAAGCTTTCTTT.

The chain uses TRBV9 and TRBJ2-5; possible D gene TRBD1, 6 bases. V shed 3 bases and J shed 2 bases, with 17 bases lying between them. Germline CDR1 reads SGDLS; CDR2 reads YYNGEE. CDR3 size: 16 residues. The CDR3 bases are TGTGCCAGCAGCGCACACAGGGTGAGCCTTCAAGAGACCCAGTACTTC. Translation: CASSAHRVSLQETQYF.

This clonotype has ten or more counts. V gene TRBV11-1 combines with J gene TRBJ2-1, with TRBD1 matching 8 bases. The CDR3 sequence is 17 residues long. The germline V gene encodes CDR1 SGHAT and CDR2 FQDESV (reference sequence). J lost 1 base, V lost 4 bases, and 9 bases had no gene match. The CDR3 protein is CASSSPRQGRSYNEQFF. The DNA for the CDR3 is TGTGCCAGCAGCTCCCCCCGACAGGGGAGATCCTACAATGAGCAGTTCTTC.